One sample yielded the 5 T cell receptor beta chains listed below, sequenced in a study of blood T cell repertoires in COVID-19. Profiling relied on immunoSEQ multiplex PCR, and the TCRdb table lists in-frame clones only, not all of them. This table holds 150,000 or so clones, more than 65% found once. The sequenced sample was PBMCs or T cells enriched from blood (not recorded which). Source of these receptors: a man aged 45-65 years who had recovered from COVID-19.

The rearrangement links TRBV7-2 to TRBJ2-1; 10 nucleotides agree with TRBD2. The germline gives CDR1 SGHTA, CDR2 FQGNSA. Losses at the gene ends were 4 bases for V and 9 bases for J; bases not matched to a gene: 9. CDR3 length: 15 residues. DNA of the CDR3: TGTGCCAGCAGCTCCCTAGCGGGAGAATGGGTTGAGCAGTTCTTC. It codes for CASSSLAGEWVEQFF.

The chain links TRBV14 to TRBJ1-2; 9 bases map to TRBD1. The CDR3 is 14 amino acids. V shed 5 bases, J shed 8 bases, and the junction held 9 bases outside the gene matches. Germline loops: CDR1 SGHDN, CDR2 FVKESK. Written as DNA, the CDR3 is TGTGCCAGCAGCTCCACAGGGGGCGCTTCCGGCTACACCTTC. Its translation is CASSSTGGASGYTF.

CDR3 sequence reads: CASTGRGEEKLFF. The CDR3 DNA reads as TGTGCCAGCACAGGGAGGGGAGAGGAAAAACTGTTTTTT. This chain connects TRBV7-9 to TRBJ1-4; maybe TRBD1 (5 bases). V lost 7 bases, J lost 8 bases, and 14 bases lay in between. Germline CDR1 and CDR2: SEHNR and FQNEAQ (reference sequence). This CDR3 is 13 amino acids long.

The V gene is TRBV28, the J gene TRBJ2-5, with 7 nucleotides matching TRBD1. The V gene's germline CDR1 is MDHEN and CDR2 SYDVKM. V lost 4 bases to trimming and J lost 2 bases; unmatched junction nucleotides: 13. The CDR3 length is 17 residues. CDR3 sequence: CASSSNPGQENQETQYF. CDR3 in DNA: TGTGCCAGCAGTTCAAACCCCGGACAGGAGAATCAAGAGACCCAGTACTTC.

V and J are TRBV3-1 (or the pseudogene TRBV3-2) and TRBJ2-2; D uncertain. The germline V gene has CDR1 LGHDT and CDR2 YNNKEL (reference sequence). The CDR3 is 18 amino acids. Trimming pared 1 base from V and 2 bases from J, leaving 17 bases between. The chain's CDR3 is CASSQVPGFYANTGELFF. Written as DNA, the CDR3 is TGTGCCAGCAGCCAAGTACCCGGGTTCTACGCTAACACCGGGGAGCTGTTTTTT.